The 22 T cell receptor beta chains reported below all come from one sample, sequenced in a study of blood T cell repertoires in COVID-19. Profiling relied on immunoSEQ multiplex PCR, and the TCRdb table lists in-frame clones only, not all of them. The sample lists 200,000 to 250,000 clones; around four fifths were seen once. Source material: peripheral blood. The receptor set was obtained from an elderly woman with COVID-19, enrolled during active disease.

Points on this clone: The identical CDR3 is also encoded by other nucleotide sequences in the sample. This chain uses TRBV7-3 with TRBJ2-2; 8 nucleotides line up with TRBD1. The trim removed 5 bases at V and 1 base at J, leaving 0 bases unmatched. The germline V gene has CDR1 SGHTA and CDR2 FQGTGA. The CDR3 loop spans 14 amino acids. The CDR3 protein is CASSGQGNTGELFF. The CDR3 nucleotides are TGTGCCAGCAGCGGACAGGGGAACACCGGGGAGCTGTTTTTT.

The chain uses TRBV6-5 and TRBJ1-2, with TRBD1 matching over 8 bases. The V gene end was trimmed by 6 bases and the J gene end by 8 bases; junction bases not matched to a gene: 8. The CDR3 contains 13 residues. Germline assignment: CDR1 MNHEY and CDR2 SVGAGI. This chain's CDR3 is CASRGGQGGGYTF. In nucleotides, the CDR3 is TGTGCCAGCAGAGGAGGACAGGGAGGAGGCTACACCTTC.

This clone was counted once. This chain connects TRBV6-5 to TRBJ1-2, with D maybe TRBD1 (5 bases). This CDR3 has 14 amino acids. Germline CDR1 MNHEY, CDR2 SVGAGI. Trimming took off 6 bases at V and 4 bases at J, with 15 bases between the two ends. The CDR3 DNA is TGTGCCAGCAGAACTCAGGGATACGGCTATGGCTACACCTTC. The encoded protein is CASRTQGYGYGYTF.

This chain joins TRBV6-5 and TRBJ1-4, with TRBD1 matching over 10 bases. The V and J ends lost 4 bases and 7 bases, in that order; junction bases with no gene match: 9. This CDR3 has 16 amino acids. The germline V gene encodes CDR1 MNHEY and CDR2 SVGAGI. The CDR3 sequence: CASSSPRTGGSEKLFF. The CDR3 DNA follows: TGTGCCAGCAGTTCCCCGCGGACAGGGGGGAGTGAAAAACTGTTTTTT.

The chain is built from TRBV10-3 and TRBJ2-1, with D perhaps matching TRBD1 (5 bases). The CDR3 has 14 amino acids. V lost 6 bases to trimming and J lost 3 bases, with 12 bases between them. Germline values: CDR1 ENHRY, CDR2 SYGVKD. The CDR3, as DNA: TGTGCCATCAGAACAGGAATAAACTACAATGAGCAGTTCTTC. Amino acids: CAIRTGINYNEQFF.

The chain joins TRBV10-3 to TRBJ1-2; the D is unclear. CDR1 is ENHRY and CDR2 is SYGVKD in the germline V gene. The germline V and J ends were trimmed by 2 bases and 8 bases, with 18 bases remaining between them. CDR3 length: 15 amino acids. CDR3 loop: CAISELRTPGGGYTF. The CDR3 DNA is TGTGCCATCAGTGAGCTCCGGACGCCCGGAGGCGGCTACACCTTC.

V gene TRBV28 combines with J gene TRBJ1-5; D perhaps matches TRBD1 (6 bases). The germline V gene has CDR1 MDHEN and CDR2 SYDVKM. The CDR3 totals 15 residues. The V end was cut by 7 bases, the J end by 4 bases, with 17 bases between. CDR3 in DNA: TGTGCCAGCACGAGATCAAGGGGGATGAATCAGCCCCAGCATTTT. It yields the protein CASTRSRGMNQPQHF.

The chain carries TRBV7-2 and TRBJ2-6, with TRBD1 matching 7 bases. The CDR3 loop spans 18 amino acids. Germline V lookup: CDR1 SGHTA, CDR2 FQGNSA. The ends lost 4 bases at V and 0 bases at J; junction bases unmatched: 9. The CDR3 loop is CASSWRTGVISGANVLTF. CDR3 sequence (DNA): TGTGCCAGCAGCTGGAGGACAGGCGTCATCTCTGGGGCCAACGTCCTGACTTTC.

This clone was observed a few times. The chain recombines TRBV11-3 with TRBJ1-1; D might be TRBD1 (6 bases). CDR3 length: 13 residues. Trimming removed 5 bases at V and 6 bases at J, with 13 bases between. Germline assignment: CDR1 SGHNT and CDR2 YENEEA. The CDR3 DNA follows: TGTGCCAGCAGCGCTGTCAGGGGCGCTGAAGCTTTCTTT. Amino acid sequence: CASSAVRGAEAFF.

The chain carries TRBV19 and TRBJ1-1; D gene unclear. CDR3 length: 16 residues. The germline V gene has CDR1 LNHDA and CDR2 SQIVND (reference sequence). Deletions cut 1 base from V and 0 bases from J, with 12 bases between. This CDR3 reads CASSIGASYMNTEAFF. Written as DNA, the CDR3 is TGTGCCAGTAGTATAGGGGCCAGCTACATGAACACTGAAGCTTTCTTT.

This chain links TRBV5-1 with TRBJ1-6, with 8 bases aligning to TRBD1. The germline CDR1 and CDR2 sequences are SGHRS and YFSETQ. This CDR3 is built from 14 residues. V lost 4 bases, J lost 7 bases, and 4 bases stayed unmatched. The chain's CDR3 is CASSRDRGNSPLHF. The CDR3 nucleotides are TGCGCCAGCAGCAGAGACAGGGGAAATTCACCCCTCCACTTT.

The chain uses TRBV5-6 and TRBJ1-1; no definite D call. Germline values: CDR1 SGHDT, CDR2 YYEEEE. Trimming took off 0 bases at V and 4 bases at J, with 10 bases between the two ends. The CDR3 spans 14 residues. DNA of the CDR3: TGTGCCAGCAGCTTGGGAGGGATTCGCACTGAAGCTTTCTTT. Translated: CASSLGGIRTEAFF.

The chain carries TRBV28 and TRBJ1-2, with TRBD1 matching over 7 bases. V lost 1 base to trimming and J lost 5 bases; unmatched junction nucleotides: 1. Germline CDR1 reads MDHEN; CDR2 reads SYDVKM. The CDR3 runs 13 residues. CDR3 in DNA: TGTGCCAGCAGTTTATCACAGGGGTATGGCTACACCTTC. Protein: CASSLSQGYGYTF.

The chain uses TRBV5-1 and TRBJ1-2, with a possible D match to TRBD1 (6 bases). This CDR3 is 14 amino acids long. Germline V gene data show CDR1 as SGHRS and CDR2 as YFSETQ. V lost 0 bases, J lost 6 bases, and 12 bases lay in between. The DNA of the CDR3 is TGCGCCAGCAGCTTGGAGCGGGGGCAAAATGGCTACACCTTC. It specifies CASSLERGQNGYTF.

The DNA of the CDR3 is TGCAGCGTTGTGACAGTGGGTGCCTATGGCTACACCTTC. Protein product: CSVVTVGAYGYTF. This chain links TRBV29-1 with TRBJ1-2; tentative D call: TRBD1 (5 bases). This CDR3 is 13 amino acids long. The V end was cut by 4 bases, the J end by 4 bases, with 13 bases between. The V gene's germline CDR1 is SQVTM and CDR2 ANQGSEA.

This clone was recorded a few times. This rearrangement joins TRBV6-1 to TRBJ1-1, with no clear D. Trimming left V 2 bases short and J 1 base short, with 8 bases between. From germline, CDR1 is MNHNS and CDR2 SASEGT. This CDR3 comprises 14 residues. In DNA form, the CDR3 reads TGTGCCAGCAGTGAATACAGACCGAACACTGAAGCTTTCTTT. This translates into CASSEYRPNTEAFF.

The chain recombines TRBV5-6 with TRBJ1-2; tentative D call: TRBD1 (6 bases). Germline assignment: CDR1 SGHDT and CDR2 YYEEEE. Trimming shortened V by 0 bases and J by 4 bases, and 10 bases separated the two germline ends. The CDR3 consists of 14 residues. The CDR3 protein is CASSLGQASYGYTF. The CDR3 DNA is TGTGCCAGCAGCTTGGGACAGGCAAGCTATGGCTACACCTTC. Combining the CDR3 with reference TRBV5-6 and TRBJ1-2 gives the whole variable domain DAGVTQSPTHLIKTRGQQVTLRCSPKSGHDTVSWYQQALGQGPQFIFQYYEEEERQRGNFPDRFSGHQFPNYSSELNVNALLLGDSALYLCASSLGQASYGYTFGSGTRLTVV.

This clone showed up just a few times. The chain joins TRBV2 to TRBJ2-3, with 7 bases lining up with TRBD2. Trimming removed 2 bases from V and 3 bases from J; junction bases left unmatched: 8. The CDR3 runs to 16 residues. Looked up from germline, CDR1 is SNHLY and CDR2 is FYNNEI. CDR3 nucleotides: TGTGCCAGCAGTGAAAGTTTAGGCGGGGGAACAGATACGCAGTATTTT. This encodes CASSESLGGGTDTQYF. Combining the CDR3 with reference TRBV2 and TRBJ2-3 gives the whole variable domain EPEVTQTPSHQVTQMGQEVILRCVPISNHLYFYWYRQILGQKVEFLVSFYNNEISEKSEIFDDQFSVERPDGSNFTLKIRSTKLEDSAMYFCASSESLGGGTDTQYFGPGTRLTVL.

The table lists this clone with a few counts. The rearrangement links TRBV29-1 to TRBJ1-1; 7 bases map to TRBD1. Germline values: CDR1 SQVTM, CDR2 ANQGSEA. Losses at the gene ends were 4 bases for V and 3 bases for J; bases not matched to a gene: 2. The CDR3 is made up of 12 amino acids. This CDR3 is CSVGQGHTEAFF. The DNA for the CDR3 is TGCAGCGTTGGACAGGGCCACACTGAAGCTTTCTTT.

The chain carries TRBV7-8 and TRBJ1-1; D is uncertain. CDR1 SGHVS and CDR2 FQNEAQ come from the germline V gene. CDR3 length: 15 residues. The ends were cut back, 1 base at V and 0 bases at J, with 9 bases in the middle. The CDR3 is CASSLVGGLNTEAFF. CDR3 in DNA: TGTGCCAGCAGCTTAGTTGGAGGCCTGAACACTGAAGCTTTCTTT.

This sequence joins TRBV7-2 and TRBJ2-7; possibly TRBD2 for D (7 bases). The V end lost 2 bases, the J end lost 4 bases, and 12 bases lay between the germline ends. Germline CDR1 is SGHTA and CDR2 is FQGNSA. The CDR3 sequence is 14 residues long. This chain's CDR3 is CASSLKGGQYEQYF. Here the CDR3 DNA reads TGTGCCAGCAGCTTAAAGGGGGGGCAATACGAGCAGTACTTC.

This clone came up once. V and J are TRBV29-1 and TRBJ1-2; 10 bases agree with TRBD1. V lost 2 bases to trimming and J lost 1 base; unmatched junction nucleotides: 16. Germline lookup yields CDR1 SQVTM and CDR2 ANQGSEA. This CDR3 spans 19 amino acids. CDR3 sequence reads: CSVETHTQTGGVGNYGYTF. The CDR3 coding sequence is TGCAGCGTTGAAACACACACTCAGACAGGGGGCGTCGGTAACTATGGCTACACCTTC.